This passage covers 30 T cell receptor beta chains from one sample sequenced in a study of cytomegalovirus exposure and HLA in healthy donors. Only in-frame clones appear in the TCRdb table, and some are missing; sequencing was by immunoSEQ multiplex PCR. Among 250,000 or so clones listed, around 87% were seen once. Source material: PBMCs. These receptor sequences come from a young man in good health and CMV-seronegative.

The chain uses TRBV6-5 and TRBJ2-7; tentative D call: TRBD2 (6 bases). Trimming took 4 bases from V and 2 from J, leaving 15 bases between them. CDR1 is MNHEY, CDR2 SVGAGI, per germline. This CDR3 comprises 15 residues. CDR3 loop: CASSWRGVVAYEQYF. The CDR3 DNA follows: TGTGCCAGCAGTTGGAGGGGTGTGGTAGCCTACGAGCAGTACTTC.

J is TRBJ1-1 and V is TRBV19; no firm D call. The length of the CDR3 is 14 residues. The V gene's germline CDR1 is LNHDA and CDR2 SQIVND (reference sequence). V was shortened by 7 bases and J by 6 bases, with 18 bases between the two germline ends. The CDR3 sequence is CASTVLLNRPEAFF. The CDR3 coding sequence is TGTGCCAGTACGGTACTCTTAAATCGCCCTGAAGCTTTCTTT. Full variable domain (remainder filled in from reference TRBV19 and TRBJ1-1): DGGITQSPKYLFRKEGQNVTLSCEQNLNHDAMYWYRQDPGQGLRLIYYSQIVNDFQKGDIAEGYSVSREKKESFPLTVTSAQKNPTAFYLCASTVLLNRPEAFFGQGTRLTVV.

The CDR3 here is CASTVQYHGVSPLHF. In DNA form, the CDR3 reads TGTGCCAGCACCGTGCAATATCACGGGGTTTCACCCCTCCACTTT. J is TRBJ1-6 and V is TRBV28; the D is unclear. Trimming removed 7 bases from V and 9 bases from J, with 19 bases in between. CDR1 and CDR2 (germline): MDHEN, SYDVKM. The CDR3 runs 15 residues.

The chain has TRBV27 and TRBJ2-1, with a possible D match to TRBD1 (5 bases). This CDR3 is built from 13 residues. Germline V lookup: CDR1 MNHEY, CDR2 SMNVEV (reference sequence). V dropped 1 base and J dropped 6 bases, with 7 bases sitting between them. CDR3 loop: CASSLWQGNEQFF. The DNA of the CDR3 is TGTGCCAGCAGTTTATGGCAGGGCAATGAGCAGTTCTTC.

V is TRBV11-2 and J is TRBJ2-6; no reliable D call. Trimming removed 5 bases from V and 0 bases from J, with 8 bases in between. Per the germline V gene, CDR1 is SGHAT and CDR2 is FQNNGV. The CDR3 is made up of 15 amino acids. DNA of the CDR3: TGTGCCAGCAGCCCGGTTTCCTCTGGGGCCAACGTCCTGACTTTC. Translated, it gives CASSPVSSGANVLTF. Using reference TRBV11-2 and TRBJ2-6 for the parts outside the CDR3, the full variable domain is EAGVAQSPRYKIIEKRQSVAFWCNPISGHATLYWYQQILGQGPKLLIQFQNNGVVDDSQLPKDRFSAERLKGVDSTLKIQPAKLEDSAVYLCASSPVSSGANVLTFGAGSRLTVL.

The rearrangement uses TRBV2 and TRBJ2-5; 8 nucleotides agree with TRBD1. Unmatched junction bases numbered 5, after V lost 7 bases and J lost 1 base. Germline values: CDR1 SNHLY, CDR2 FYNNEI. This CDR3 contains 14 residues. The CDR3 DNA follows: TGTGCCAGCAATAAACAGGGGGGCCAAGAGACCCAGTACTTC. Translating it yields CASNKQGGQETQYF.

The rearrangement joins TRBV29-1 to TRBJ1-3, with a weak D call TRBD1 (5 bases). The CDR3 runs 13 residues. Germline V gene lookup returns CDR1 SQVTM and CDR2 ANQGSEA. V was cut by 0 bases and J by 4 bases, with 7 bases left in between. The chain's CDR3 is CSVEDRTGNTIYF. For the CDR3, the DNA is TGCAGCGTTGAAGACCGGACAGGAAACACCATATATTTT.

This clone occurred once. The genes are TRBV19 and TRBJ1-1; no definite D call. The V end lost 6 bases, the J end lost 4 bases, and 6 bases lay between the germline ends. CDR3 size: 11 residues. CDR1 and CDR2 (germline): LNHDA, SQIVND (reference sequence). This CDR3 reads CASRVSTEAFF. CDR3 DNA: TGTGCCAGTAGGGTGAGCACTGAAGCTTTCTTT. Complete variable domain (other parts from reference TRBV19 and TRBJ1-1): DGGITQSPKYLFRKEGQNVTLSCEQNLNHDAMYWYRQDPGQGLRLIYYSQIVNDFQKGDIAEGYSVSREKKESFPLTVTSAQKNPTAFYLCASRVSTEAFFGQGTRLTVV.

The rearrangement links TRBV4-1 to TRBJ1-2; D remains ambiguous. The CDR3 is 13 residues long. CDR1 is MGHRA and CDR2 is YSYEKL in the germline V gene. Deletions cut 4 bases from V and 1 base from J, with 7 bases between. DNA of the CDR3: TGCGCCAGCAGCCCAGGTATTAACTATGGCTACACCTTC. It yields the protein CASSPGINYGYTF.

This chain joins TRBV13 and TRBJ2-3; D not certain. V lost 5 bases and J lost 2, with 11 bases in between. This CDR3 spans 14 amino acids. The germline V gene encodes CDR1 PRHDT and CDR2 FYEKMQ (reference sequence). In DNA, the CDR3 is TGTGCCAGCAGCCGGGTCTATCACACAGATACGCAGTATTTT. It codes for CASSRVYHTDTQYF.

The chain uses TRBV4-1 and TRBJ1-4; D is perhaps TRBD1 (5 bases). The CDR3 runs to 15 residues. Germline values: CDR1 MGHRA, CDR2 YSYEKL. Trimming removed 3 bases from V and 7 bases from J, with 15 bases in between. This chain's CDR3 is CASSQLGGRGEKLFF. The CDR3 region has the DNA TGCGCCAGCAGCCAGCTAGGTGGGAGGGGTGAAAAACTGTTTTTT.

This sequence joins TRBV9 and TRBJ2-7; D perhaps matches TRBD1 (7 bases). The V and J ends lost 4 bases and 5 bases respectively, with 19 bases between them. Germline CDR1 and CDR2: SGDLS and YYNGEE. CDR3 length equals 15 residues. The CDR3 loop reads CASSPGGRGANEQYF. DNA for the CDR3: TGTGCCAGCAGCCCCGGGGGCAGGGGGGCTAACGAGCAGTACTTC.

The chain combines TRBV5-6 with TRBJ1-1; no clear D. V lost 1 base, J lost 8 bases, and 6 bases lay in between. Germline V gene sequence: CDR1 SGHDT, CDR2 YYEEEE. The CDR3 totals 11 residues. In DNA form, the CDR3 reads TGTGCCAGCAGCTTGTACAAAGAAGCTTTCTTT. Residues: CASSLYKEAFF.

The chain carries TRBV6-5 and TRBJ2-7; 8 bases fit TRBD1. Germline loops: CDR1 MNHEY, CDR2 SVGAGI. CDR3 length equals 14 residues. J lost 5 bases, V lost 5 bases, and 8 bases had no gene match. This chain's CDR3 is CASSAWTGSHEQYF. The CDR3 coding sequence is TGTGCCAGCAGTGCTTGGACAGGGTCCCACGAGCAGTACTTC.

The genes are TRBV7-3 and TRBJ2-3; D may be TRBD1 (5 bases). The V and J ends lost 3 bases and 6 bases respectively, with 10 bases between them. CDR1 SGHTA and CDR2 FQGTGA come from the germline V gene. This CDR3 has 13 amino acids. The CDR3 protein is CASSFSGSDTQYF. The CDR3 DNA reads TGTGCCAGCAGCTTTTCAGGGTCGGATACGCAGTATTTT.

The CDR3 DNA reads TGTGCCAGCTCACTGGGACAGGGAACAGCGAGAGGCTACGAGCAGTACTTC. Protein product: CASSLGQGTARGYEQYF. The chain employs TRBV18 and TRBJ2-7; 9 bases match TRBD1. This CDR3 is 17 amino acids long. With V trimmed by 4 bases and J by 3 bases, 13 bases remained unmatched. The germline gives CDR1 KGHSH, CDR2 LQKENI.

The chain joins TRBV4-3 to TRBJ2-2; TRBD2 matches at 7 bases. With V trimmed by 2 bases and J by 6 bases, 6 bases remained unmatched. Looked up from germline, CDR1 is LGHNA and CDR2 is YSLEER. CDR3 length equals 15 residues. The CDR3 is CASSQSLGLSGELFF. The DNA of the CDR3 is TGCGCCAGCAGCCAATCCTTGGGACTATCCGGGGAGCTGTTTTTT.

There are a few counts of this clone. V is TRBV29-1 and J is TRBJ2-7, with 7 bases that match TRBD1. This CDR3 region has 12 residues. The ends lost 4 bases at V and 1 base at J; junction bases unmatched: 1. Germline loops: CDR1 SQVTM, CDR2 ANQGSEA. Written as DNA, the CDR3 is TGCAGCGTTGTACAGGGGTCCTACGAGCAGTACTTC. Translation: CSVVQGSYEQYF.

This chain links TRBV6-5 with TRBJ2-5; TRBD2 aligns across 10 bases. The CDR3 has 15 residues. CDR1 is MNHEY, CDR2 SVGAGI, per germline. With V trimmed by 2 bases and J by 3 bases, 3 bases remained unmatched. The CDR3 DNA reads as TGTGCCAGCAGTTACCTAGCGGGGGCGGAAGAGACCCAGTACTTC. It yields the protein CASSYLAGAEETQYF.

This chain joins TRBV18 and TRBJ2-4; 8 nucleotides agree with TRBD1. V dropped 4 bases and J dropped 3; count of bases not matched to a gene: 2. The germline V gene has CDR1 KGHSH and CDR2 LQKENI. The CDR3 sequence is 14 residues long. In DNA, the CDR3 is TGTGCCAGCTCACTGGGACAGGTCAAAAACATTCAGTACTTC. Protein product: CASSLGQVKNIQYF.

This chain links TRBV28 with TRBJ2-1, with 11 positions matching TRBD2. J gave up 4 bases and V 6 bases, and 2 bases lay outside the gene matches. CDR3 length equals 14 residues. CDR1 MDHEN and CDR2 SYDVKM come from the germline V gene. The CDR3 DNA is TGTGCCAGCAGACTAGCGGGGGTATACAATGAGCAGTTCTTC. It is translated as CASRLAGVYNEQFF. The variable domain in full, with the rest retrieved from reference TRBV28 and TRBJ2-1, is DVKVTQSSRYLVKRTGEKVFLECVQDMDHENMFWYRQDPGLGLRLIYFSYDVKMKEKGDIPEGYSVSREKKERFSLILESASTNQTSMYLCASRLAGVYNEQFFGPGTRLTVL.

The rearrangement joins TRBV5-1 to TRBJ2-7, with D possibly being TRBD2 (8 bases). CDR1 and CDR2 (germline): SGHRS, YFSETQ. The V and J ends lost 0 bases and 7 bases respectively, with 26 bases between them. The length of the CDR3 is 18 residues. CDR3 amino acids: CASSLESPSGGGGGEQYF. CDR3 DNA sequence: TGCGCCAGCAGCTTGGAATCCCCCTCGGGAGGGGGCGGGGGGGAGCAGTACTTC.

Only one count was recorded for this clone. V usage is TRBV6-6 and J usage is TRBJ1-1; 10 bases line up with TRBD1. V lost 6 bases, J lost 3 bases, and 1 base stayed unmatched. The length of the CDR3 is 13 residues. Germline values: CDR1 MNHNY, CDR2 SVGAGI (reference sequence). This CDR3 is CASRGTGDTEAFF. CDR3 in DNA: TGTGCCAGCAGAGGGACAGGGGACACTGAAGCTTTCTTT.

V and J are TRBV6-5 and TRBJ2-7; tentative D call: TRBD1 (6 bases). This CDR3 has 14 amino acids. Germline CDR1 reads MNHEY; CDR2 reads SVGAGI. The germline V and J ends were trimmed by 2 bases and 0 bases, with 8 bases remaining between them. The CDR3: CASSYDRYSYEQYF. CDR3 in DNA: TGTGCCAGCAGTTACGACAGGTACTCCTACGAGCAGTACTTC.

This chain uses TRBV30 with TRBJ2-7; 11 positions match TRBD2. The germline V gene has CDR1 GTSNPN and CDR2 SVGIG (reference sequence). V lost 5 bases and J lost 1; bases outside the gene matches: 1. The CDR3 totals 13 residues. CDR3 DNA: TGTGCCTGGGCTAGCGGGAGGTCCTACGAGCAGTACTTC. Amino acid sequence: CAWASGRSYEQYF.

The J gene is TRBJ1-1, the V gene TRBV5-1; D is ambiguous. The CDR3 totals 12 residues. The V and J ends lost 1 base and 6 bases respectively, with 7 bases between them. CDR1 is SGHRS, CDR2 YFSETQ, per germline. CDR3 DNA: TGCGCCAGCAGCTTGACGGGTTCTGAAGCTTTCTTT. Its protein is CASSLTGSEAFF.

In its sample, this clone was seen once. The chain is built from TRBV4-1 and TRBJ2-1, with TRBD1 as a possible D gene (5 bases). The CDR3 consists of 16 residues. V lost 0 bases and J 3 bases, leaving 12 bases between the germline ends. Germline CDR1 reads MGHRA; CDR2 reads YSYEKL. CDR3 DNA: TGCGCCAGCAGCCAAGACATCAGGACATACTACAATGAGCAGTTCTTC. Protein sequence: CASSQDIRTYYNEQFF.

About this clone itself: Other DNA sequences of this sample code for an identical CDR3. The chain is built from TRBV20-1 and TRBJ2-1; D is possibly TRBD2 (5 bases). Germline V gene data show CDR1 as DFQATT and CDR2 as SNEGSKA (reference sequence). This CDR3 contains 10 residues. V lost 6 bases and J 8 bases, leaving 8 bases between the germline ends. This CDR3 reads CSAAGDEQFF. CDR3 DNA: TGCAGTGCCGCCGGGGATGAGCAGTTCTTC.

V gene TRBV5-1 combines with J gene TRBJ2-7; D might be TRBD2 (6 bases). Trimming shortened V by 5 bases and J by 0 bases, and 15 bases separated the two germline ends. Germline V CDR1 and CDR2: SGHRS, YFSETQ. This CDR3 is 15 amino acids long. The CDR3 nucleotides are TGCGCCAGCAGTCTGATGGGGGGTAGCTCCTACGAGCAGTACTTC. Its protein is CASSLMGGSSYEQYF.

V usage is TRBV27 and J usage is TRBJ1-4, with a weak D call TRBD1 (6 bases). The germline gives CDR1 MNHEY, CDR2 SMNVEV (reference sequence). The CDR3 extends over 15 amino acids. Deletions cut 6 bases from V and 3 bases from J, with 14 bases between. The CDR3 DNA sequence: TGTGCCAGCAGGGTTAACAGGGTAGCTAATGAAAAACTGTTTTTT. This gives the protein CASRVNRVANEKLFF. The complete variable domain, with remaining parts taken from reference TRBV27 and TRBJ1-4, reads EAQVTQNPRYLITVTGKKLTVTCSQNMNHEYMSWYRQDPGLGLRQIYYSMNVEVTDKGDVPEGYKVSRKEKRNFPLILESPSPNQTSLYFCASRVNRVANEKLFFGSGTQLSVL.